These 5 T cell receptor beta chains were sequenced from one sample in a study of cytomegalovirus exposure and HLA in healthy donors. PCR amplification relied on 60 Vbeta primers (plus 13 Jbeta primers). The method was immunoSEQ multiplex PCR; TCRdb's version includes in-frame clones alone and lacks a portion of them. The sample lists 110,000 or so clones, more than 65% seen once, with about 7.5% in the top ten. The sequencing sample was made of PBMCs. The origin of the receptors is a man aged 40-49 years in good health and CMV-seropositive.

The V call is TRBV2, the J call TRBJ2-5, with 10 nucleotides matching TRBD1. The CDR3 extends over 15 amino acids. Trimming took 3 bases from V and 5 from J; bases not matched to a gene: 6. Germline CDR1 reads SNHLY; CDR2 reads FYNNEI. The CDR3 here is CASSDAGTGVETQYF. For the CDR3, the DNA is TGTGCCAGCAGTGATGCCGGGACAGGGGTGGAGACCCAGTACTTC.

The chain uses TRBV7-2 and TRBJ1-3; no clear D gene. The CDR3 is 15 amino acids. CDR1 and CDR2 (germline): SGHTA, FQGNSA. V was shortened by 2 bases and J by 0 bases, with 8 bases between the two germline ends. The CDR3 region is CASSLKSLSGNTIYF. CDR3 nucleotide sequence: TGTGCCAGCAGCTTAAAGAGTCTCTCTGGAAACACCATATATTTT.

V usage is TRBV6-5 and J usage is TRBJ1-1; 7 bases fit TRBD1. The junction had 11 bases not matched to a gene; V was cut back by 6 bases and J by 4 bases. Germline assignment: CDR1 MNHEY and CDR2 SVGAGI. CDR3 length equals 15 residues. In DNA, the CDR3 is TGTGCCAGCAGGATCCCCAGGACAGGTGGCACTGAAGCTTTCTTT. Residues: CASRIPRTGGTEAFF.

The gene calls are TRBV2 and TRBJ2-2; 10 bases agree with TRBD2. CDR3 length: 15 amino acids. Looked up from germline, CDR1 is SNHLY and CDR2 is FYNNEI. After removal of 3 bases from V and 6 bases from J, the junction contained 4 bases not matched to a gene. The CDR3 DNA reads as TGTGCCAGCAGTGAGAGCGGGAGGGGGGCCGGGGAGCTGTTTTTT. It yields the protein CASSESGRGAGELFF.

The V gene is TRBV2, the J gene TRBJ2-7; 9 bases line up with TRBD2. The germline gives CDR1 SNHLY, CDR2 FYNNEI. The J segment lost 2 bases and the V segment lost 6 bases, leaving 5 bases of the junction unmatched. This CDR3 is 14 amino acids long. CDR3 sequence: CASRASGMTYEQYF. The CDR3 bases are TGTGCCAGCAGGGCTAGCGGGATGACCTACGAGCAGTACTTC.